This TCR beta chain was profiled in a study of blood T cell repertoires in COVID-19. Study at large: T cells, B-cell-depleted T cells, or PBMCs provided the cDNA or gDNA that served as material.

Trimming left V 3 bases short and J 4 bases short, with 12 bases between. Germline loops: CDR1 SGHTA, CDR2 FQGNSA. The CDR3 loop spans 14 amino acids. Some clones are missing from TCRdb's copy, which holds only in-frame ones; the method was immunoSEQ multiplex PCR. The table records about 120,000 clones, roughly 79% of them present only once. This receptor was taken from a man between 65 and 80 years old with acute or convalescent COVID-19. This rearrangement joins TRBV7-2 to TRBJ1-2, with D maybe TRBD1 (6 bases). Sequenced material: peripheral blood. The CDR3 DNA follows: TGTGCCAGCAGCTTTTTGCAGGGGACCTATGGCTACACCTTC. It codes for CASSFLQGTYGYTF. The full variable domain, with the rest looked up from reference TRBV7-2 and TRBJ1-2, is GAGVSQSPSNKVTEKGKDVELRCDPISGHTALYWYRQSLGQGLEFLIYFQGNSAPDKSGLPSDRFSAERTGGSVSTLTIQRTQQEDSAVYLCASSFLQGTYGYTFGSGTRLTVV.